This T cell receptor (beta chain) derives from a study of OX40 agonist ivuxolimab in advanced cancers. Study-wide context: Ivuxolimab, which targeted the costimulatory receptor OX40 (CD134), was an agonistic, fully human IgG2 monoclonal antibody. Intravenous ivuxolimab was administered to patients every 2 weeks at six dose levels: 0.01, 0.1, 0.3, 1.5, 3 and 10 mg/kg. Of the 50 to 55 patients in dose escalation, about 20 had hepatocellular carcinoma, around 15 had melanoma, 9 had renal cell carcinoma and 9 had head and neck cancer. The dose-escalation cohort was 82.7% male with a mean age of about 65 years, ranging from roughly 23 to 79. Prior anti-PD-1, anti-PD-L1 or anti-CTLA-4 therapy was permitted, and 40% of dose-escalation patients had received checkpoint inhibitors. Partial responses occurred in three dose-escalation patients: two with cutaneous melanoma and one with hepatocellular carcinoma. Peripheral TCRbeta sequencing was intended to test whether TCR sequence diversity was altered and clonal T-cell expansion was caused by ivuxolimab. The monotherapy dose-escalation portion (N ≈ 52 patients) of the phase I ivuxolimab trial is reported in the paper.

Patients with a history of autoimmune disease or receiving systemic immunosuppression were excluded from the trial. In every dose cohort, peripheral blood was drawn for TCR sequencing at baseline, cycle 4 day 1, and cycle 7 day 1. The samples were drawn from a first-in-human, open-label, multicenter phase I dose-escalation trial of ivuxolimab. Adults with locally advanced or metastatic head and neck squamous cell, hepatocellular, melanoma or renal cell carcinoma were enrolled in the trial. Before TCR sequencing, CD4+ T cells and CD8+ T cells from peripheral blood were sorted into separate populations. As concerns this clone: Which antigen it targets is not known. Base qualities were left out, and no much larger clone turns up one base away.

The CDR3 spans 15 residues, from the cysteine through the phenylalanine. Of all the DNA, just the CDR3 is kept, 45 bases in frame from base 1. V gives up 8 bases and J gives up 1 base, and the segment between their germline ends measures 15 bases. Looking up the germline V gene yields CDR1 MDHEN and CDR2 SYDVKM. Beyond this particular receptor, the publication reports: At doses from 0.1 to 3.0 mg/kg, clonal expansion was seen in both CD4+ and CD8+ blood T cells between baseline and week 6. Low levels of normalized T-cell clonal expansion were also seen in some patients who did not respond. After ivuxolimab, expanded clones were on average more numerous among CD8+ T cells than among CD4+ T cells. In the 0.1-3.0 mg/kg groups, partial responders had among the lowest normalized peripheral clonal expansion, particularly in CD8+ T cells. The antigen specificity of the peripheral T cells that underwent clonal expansion was not determined.

To sequence the TCRbeta CDR3 region, genomic DNA was isolated from the sorted cells. The immunoSEQ Assay was used for sequencing of TCRbeta CDR3 regions. What TCRdb holds here is the immuneACCESS table cut down to in-frame rearrangements. Part of the clones is not present; checked against another copy, under half of the missing clones reflect an unresolved V gene, and the others are unexplained. The sample has 30,000 to 45,000 clones on record, more than 75% of them singletons. 25% to 35% of the sample comes from the top ten. This clonotype originated in an adult with an advanced solid tumor such as melanoma, head and neck, liver or kidney cancer. The chain couples TRBV28 to TRBJ2-1; TRBD2 might be the D gene, on 7 matching bases. Source: CD4+ or CD8+ T cells sorted from blood, taken in a trial of the OX40 agonist ivuxolimab. The CDR3 region has the sequence CASLWGGASYNEQFF. The DNA is TGTGCCAGCTTGTGGGGGGGGGCATCCTACAATGAGCAGTTCTTC.